This T cell receptor beta chain is drawn from a study of vaccination effects on CD4 cells after COVID-19. Around day 10 of culture, CD4+ T cells were separated out. Either the mRNA-1273 or the BNT162b2 vaccine was given to participants as two doses. With respect to this clone: Its cognate antigen is unknown.

Measured with immunoSEQ multiplex PCR; TCRdb has only the in-frame clones, and not every one. The table lists fewer than 85,000 clones, around two thirds of them singletons. The CDR3 runs 15 residues. In germline, CDR1 is DFQATT, CDR2 SNEGSKA (reference sequence). V was clipped by 3 bases and J by 0 bases, with 12 bases between them. The clonotype comes from a human donor who received a COVID-19 vaccine. The sequencing here drew on CD4+ T cells from PBMCs cultured without peptide, taken after COVID-19 vaccination. V gene TRBV20-1 combines with J gene TRBJ1-3; D gene ambiguous. As DNA, the CDR3 is TGCAGTGCTAGTGGACGGCGAGGCTCTGGAAACACCATATATTTT. Its protein is CSASGRRGSGNTIYF.